The 2 T cell receptor beta chains below all came from one sample that was sequenced in a study of T cells in Graves' hyperthyroidism and ophthalmopathy. The investigators amplified TCR beta CDR3 regions from RNA transcripts. A first-round RT-PCR of the TCR CDR3 used the HTBI primer set. TCRdb re-called the multiplex PCR reads through MiXCR, storing one row per CDR3 protein. Of hundreds of thousands of distinct CDR3 sequences listed, under 60% are singletons. Sequencing was carried out using peripheral blood or thyroid tissue (not recorded which). The receptors were gathered from a woman between 18 and 29 years old with Graves' hyperthyroidism.

V usage is TRBV10-3 and J usage is TRBJ2-2; D remains unclear. V dropped 10 bases and J dropped 0 bases, with 15 bases sitting between them. This CDR3 is built from 15 residues. CDR1 and CDR2 (germline): ENHRY, SYGVKD. CDR3 nucleotide sequence: TGTGCCACCTGGGCCCCGACATCGAACACCGGGGAGCTGTTTTTT. Its protein product is CATWAPTSNTGELFF.

There are a few counts of this clonotype. The CDR3: CATSDVMTDTQYF. The CDR3 region has the DNA TGTGCCACCAGTGATGTAATGACAGATACGCAGTATTTT. This chain uses TRBV24-1 with TRBJ2-3; unclear D gene. This CDR3 is built from 13 residues. Trimming took off 3 bases at V and 3 bases at J, with 6 bases between the two ends. Germline CDR1 KGHDR, CDR2 SFDVKD.